Shown below are 6 T cell receptor beta chains from a single sample sequenced in a study of shared clonotypes between healthy human individuals. Assay used: immunoSEQ multiplex PCR; TCRdb lists only in-frame clones, some missing. Here the sample spans around 2.1 million clones, around 95% being singletons. Sequenced: naive CD4+ T cells sorted from blood. Subset denoted: CD45RA+ positively selected. The source of these receptors is a man aged 18-30 years in good health.

The chain employs TRBV10-3 and TRBJ2-7, with 9 positions matching TRBD1. The CDR3 is 16 amino acids. Germline lookup yields CDR1 ENHRY and CDR2 SYGVKD. V shed 3 bases and J 1 base; nucleotides not matched to a gene: 7. The CDR3, as DNA: TGTGCCATCAGTGAAGGGACAGGGCCCCCATCCTACGAGCAGTACTTC. Amino acids: CAISEGTGPPSYEQYF.

The chain has TRBV6-5 and TRBJ2-2, with 7 positions matching TRBD1. This CDR3 has 16 residues. In germline, CDR1 is MNHEY, CDR2 SVGAGI. V was clipped by 4 bases and J by 7 bases; unmatched bases: 12. In nucleotides, the CDR3 is TGTGCCAGCAGTTCCATGACAGGGTTCCCCCTCGGGGAGCTGTTTTTT. As protein: CASSSMTGFPLGELFF.

The V gene is TRBV19, the J gene TRBJ1-4, with unresolved D. Germline assignment: CDR1 LNHDA and CDR2 SQIVND (reference sequence). The CDR3 runs to 15 residues. V lost 8 bases and J 0 bases, leaving 13 bases between the germline ends. The CDR3 DNA sequence: TGTGCCAGTGGCTCAACAGCTGCAACTAATGAAAAACTGTTTTTT. Translating it yields CASGSTAATNEKLFF.

This chain links TRBV25-1 with TRBJ2-3; a weak D match, TRBD1 (8 bases). The CDR3 has 13 amino acids. V was cut by 3 bases and J by 13 bases, with 17 bases left in between. Germline CDR1 MGHDK, CDR2 SYGVNS. For the CDR3, the DNA is TGTGCCAGCAGTGACAGGAGCGGGACAGGAGAGTATTTT. This sequence encodes CASSDRSGTGEYF.

This chain links TRBV6-1 with TRBJ1-2; D unresolved. The CDR3 spans 13 residues. Looked up from germline, CDR1 is MNHNS and CDR2 is SASEGT. Trimming took off 8 bases at V and 7 bases at J, with 17 bases between the two ends. The CDR3 DNA reads TGTGCCAGCGATAGGACGGTTTTGGGTGGCTACACCTTC. This encodes CASDRTVLGGYTF.

J is TRBJ2-3 and V is TRBV5-6, with a weak D call TRBD2 (5 bases). The germline gives CDR1 SGHDT, CDR2 YYEEEE. The ends were cut back, 0 bases at V and 3 bases at J, with 8 bases in the middle. This CDR3 contains 14 residues. CDR3 loop: CASSLVPGTDTQYF. CDR3 nucleotide sequence: TGTGCCAGCAGCTTGGTACCGGGAACAGATACGCAGTATTTT.